The 5 T cell receptor beta chains below were found in one sample sequenced in a study of shared clonotypes between healthy human individuals. Sequencing used immunoSEQ multiplex PCR; TCRdb keeps in-frame clones, though not all of them. The sample has about 2.1 million clones, roughly 93% seen once. Naive CD8 isolation took CD45RO-negative cells positively selected for CCR7 and excluded terminally differentiated effector memory CD45RA+ cells. Sequencing input: naive CD8+ T cells from PBMCs. All receptors derive from a man between 18 and 35 years old in good health. Some clones in this sample may be carry-over from other donors' samples.

The rearrangement uses TRBV7-8 and TRBJ2-1; possibly TRBD1 or TRBD2 for D (6 bases each). The CDR3 is 17 amino acids. Looked up from germline, CDR1 is SGHVS and CDR2 is FQNEAQ. The ends were cut back, 0 bases at V and 5 bases at J, with 17 bases in the middle. CDR3 bases: TGTGCCAGCAGCTTAGCGCTTTGGGGGGCGAGAGACAATGAGCAGTTCTTC. It translates to CASSLALWGARDNEQFF.

The rearrangement uses TRBV6-4 and TRBJ2-1; 12 bases are a match to TRBD2. The CDR3 is 15 residues long. Germline trimming cut 6 bases from V and 5 bases from J; bases unmatched to any gene: 5. Germline lookup yields CDR1 MRHNA and CDR2 SNTAGT. The CDR3 protein is CASRAGLAGNNEQFF. In DNA, the CDR3 is TGTGCCAGCAGAGCTGGACTAGCGGGAAACAATGAGCAGTTCTTC.

V gene TRBV9 combines with J gene TRBJ2-3; the D is unclear. This CDR3 is built from 11 residues. Germline lookup yields CDR1 SGDLS and CDR2 YYNGEE. Trimming pared 4 bases from V and 4 bases from J, leaving 4 bases between. CDR3 region: CASSQADTQYF. The CDR3 region has the DNA TGTGCCAGCAGCCAGGCAGATACGCAGTATTTT.

The genes are TRBV19 and TRBJ1-1; TRBD1 agrees at 8 bases. Germline loops: CDR1 LNHDA, CDR2 SQIVND (reference sequence). J was trimmed by 0 bases and V by 6 bases; bases with no gene match: 9. This CDR3 has 16 residues. The CDR3 DNA is TGTGCCAGTAGGACCGGTCCAGGGGGCGTGAACACTGAAGCTTTCTTT. Translated, it gives CASRTGPGGVNTEAFF.

The chain joins TRBV10-3 to TRBJ2-4; TRBD1 is a possible D gene (5 bases). The CDR3 is made up of 17 amino acids. Trimming took off 2 bases at V and 9 bases at J, with 23 bases between the two ends. Germline V gives CDR1 ENHRY, CDR2 SYGVKD. CDR3 in amino acids: CAISEPGSTALGPIQYF. The CDR3 region has the DNA TGTGCCATCAGTGAGCCAGGTTCGACAGCCCTCGGCCCCATTCAGTACTTC.